A selection of T cell receptor beta chains follows, all from one sample in a study of cytomegalovirus exposure and HLA in healthy donors. Clones were sequenced by immunoSEQ multiplex PCR, and TCRdb holds only the in-frame ones, with some missing. The repertoire table contains over 45,000 clones. Sequencing was performed on PBMCs. The receptors come from a woman between 18 and 29 years old in good health and CMV-seronegative. Both conserved end residues are part of each CDR3. The D gene is left open where the match is weak.

J | D | V | DNA | CDR3
TRBJ1-6 | - | TRBV5-1 | TGCGCCAGCAGGGGCCCGGGGAGCTCCTATAATTCACCCCTCCACTTT | CASRGPGSSYNSPLHF
TRBJ2-5 | - | TRBV20-1 | TGCAGTAGCAGGGTCGCGGAGACCCAGTACTTC | CSSRVAETQYF
TRBJ2-7 | - | TRBV23-1 | TGCGCCAGCAGTCAATCGAATCGCCAGGGTTTGGGGTACTTC | CASSQSNRQGLGYF
TRBJ1-3 | - | TRBV30 | TGTGCCTGGAGCAACAGGGACGCCTCTGGAAACACCATATATTTT | CAWSNRDASGNTIYF
TRBJ2-1 | TRBD1 | TRBV5-1 | TGCGCCAGCAGCAGGGGACAGCCTCGCGATGAGCAGTTCTTC | CASSRGQPRDEQFF
TRBJ2-7 | TRBD1 | TRBV7-9 | TGTGCCAGCAGCCCCCTCACGGGGACAGCCCGTCTCTCCTACGAGCAGTACTTC | CASSPLTGTARLSYEQYF
TRBJ2-7 | TRBD1 | TRBV19 | TGTGCCAGTAGTACCAGGACAGGAGCCTACGAGCAGTACTTC | CASSTRTGAYEQYF
TRBJ1-2 | - | TRBV5-5 | TGTGCCAGCAGCTTGGGCCTCGGCGGGGGGTATGGCTACACCTTC | CASSLGLGGGYGYTF
TRBJ2-5 | TRBD2 | TRBV5-1 | TGCGCCAGCAGCTTGCCCCGGGCTAGCGGGATGGAGACCCAGTACTTC | CASSLPRASGMETQYF
TRBJ1-1 | TRBD1 | TRBV6-1 | TGTGCCAGCAGGGGAATCGGGACAGAGAACACTGAAGCTTTCTTT | CASRGIGTENTEAFF
TRBJ2-1 | TRBD2 | TRBV28 | TGTGCCAGCAGTACGGGGGGACTAGCGGGAGGGCTGGGCAAGTTCTTC | CASSTGGLAGGLGKFF
TRBJ1-1 | - | TRBV28 | TGTGCCAGCAGCCGTCGGGAAGGGTGGGACACTGAAGCTTTCTTT | CASSRREGWDTEAFF
TRBJ1-5 | TRBD1 | TRBV30 | TGTGCCGGGCGACGCCGGGACAGGGAAAATCAGCCCCAGCATTTT | CAGRRRDRENQPQHF
TRBJ1-1 | - | TRBV6-1 | TGTGCCAGCAGTGAACGGGAGGCCTTTGAAGCTTTCTTT | CASSEREAFEAFF
TRBJ2-5 | - | TRBV5-1 | TGCGCCAGCAGCCCGGAGCAAGAGACCCAGTACTTC | CASSPEQETQYF
TRBJ1-1 | - | TRBV6-1 | TGTGCCAGCAGTGAAGCGGCAGGCGGACACTCTGAAGCTTTCTTT | CASSEAAGGHSEAFF
TRBJ2-3 | - | TRBV10-2 | TGCGCCAGCAGTGAGGGGGTAGCGGGCACAGATACGCAGTATTTT | CASSEGVAGTDTQYF
TRBJ2-1 | - | TRBV5-1 | TGCGCCAGCAGCTTGGAACAGACCTACAATGAGCAGTTCTTC | CASSLEQTYNEQFF
TRBJ1-2 | - | TRBV9 | TGTGCCAGCAGCGTAGCTACAGGGACAAACTATGGCTACACCTTC | CASSVATGTNYGYTF
TRBJ2-6 | - | TRBV5-1 | TGCGCCAGCAGCTTGGCCCCCGGGTCTGGGGCCAACGTCCTGACTTTC | CASSLAPGSGANVLTF
TRBJ2-3 | TRBD1 | TRBV5-1 | TGCGCCAGCAGCTTGGGGAGGACAGGCTCTAGCACAGATACGCAGTATTTT | CASSLGRTGSSTDTQYF
TRBJ2-7 | - | TRBV5-1 | TGCGCCAGCAGCCAGGACGCGGGGGCCGTCTACGAGCAGTACTTC | CASSQDAGAVYEQYF
TRBJ2-3 | TRBD2 | TRBV29-1 | TGCAGCGTTTTCCTAGCGGGGACTAGCACAGATACGCAGTATTTT | CSVFLAGTSTDTQYF
TRBJ1-2 | TRBD1 | TRBV6-1 | TGTGCCAGCAGTGGGGTTAGGACAGGAGACGGCTATGGCTACACCTTC | CASSGVRTGDGYGYTF
TRBJ2-7 | TRBD2 | TRBV7-8 | TGTGCCAGCAGCCCTGGGGGGGGATATAATGAGCAGTACTTC | CASSPGGGYNEQYF
TRBJ1-2 | TRBD1 | TRBV7-9 | TGTGCCAGCAGCTTAGTGGGGGGGACAGGGTATCATGGCTACACCTTC | CASSLVGGTGYHGYTF
TRBJ2-7 | TRBD1 | TRBV19 | TGTGCCAGTGGGGACAGGGGGAACGAGCAGTACTTC | CASGDRGNEQYF
TRBJ2-5 | TRBD2 | TRBV5-1 | TGCGCCAGCAGCCTTTCGGGGGGGCTAGGGAAAGAGACCCAGTACTTC | CASSLSGGLGKETQYF
TRBJ1-6 | TRBD1 | TRBV5-1 | TGCGCCAGCAGCTTAGGACAGGGCAATTCACCCCTCCACTTT | CASSLGQGNSPLHF
TRBJ2-1 | - | TRBV7-9 | TGTGCCAGCAGCGCCCGACCCGGGACTCCCAATGAGCAGTTCTTC | CASSARPGTPNEQFF
TRBJ2-3 | TRBD2 | TRBV7-8 | TGTGCCAGCACCCTGATTAGCGGGAGGGCCTTGGATACGCAGTATTTT | CASTLISGRALDTQYF
TRBJ2-5 | - | TRBV7-8 | TGTGCCAGCAGCAGAAAGGGGCCGGAGACCCAGTACTTC | CASSRKGPETQYF
TRBJ2-2 | - | TRBV7-2 | TGTGCCAGCAGCTTAGCAGGACTGAACACCGGGGAGCTGTTTTTT | CASSLAGLNTGELFF
TRBJ2-7 | TRBD2 | TRBV5-1 | TGCGCCAGCAGCTTAGTAGCGGGATCCTACGAGCAGTACTTC | CASSLVAGSYEQYF
TRBJ2-5 | TRBD2 | TRBV4-1 | TGCGCCAGCAGCCAAGGGCCGGGAGGGGTCCAAGAGACCCAGTACTTC | CASSQGPGGVQETQYF
TRBJ2-7 | - | TRBV5-1 | TGCGCCAGCAGCGATACTAGAGCGTACGAGCAGTACTTC | CASSDTRAYEQYF
TRBJ1-1 | - | TRBV15 | TGTGCCACCAGCAGAGATCGGGTGGGGGGGACTGAAGCTTTCTTT | CATSRDRVGGTEAFF
TRBJ2-7 | TRBD2 | TRBV5-1 | TGCGCCAGCAGGGTCAGGACTAGCGGGACCCACGAGCAGTACTTC | CASRVRTSGTHEQYF
TRBJ2-1 | TRBD1 | TRBV29-1 | TGCAGCGTTGAAGATCATCGGCGGACAGGTGGTTACAATGAGCAGTTCTTC | CSVEDHRRTGGYNEQFF
TRBJ2-7 | - | TRBV5-4 | TGTGCCAGCAGCTTCGGAGCGGGCGAGCAGTACTTC | CASSFGAGEQYF
TRBJ2-7 | TRBD1 | TRBV16 | TGTGCCAGCAGCCAACAGGGGGCTACTGAGCAGTACTTC | CASSQQGATEQYF
TRBJ1-6 | TRBD1 | TRBV30 | TGTGCCTGGAGTTTGAAGGGACAGTCACCCCTCCACTTT | CAWSLKGQSPLHF
TRBJ1-1 | - | TRBV5-4 | TGTGCCAGCAGCCCCCCTTTGAGTTCTGAAGCTTTCTTT | CASSPPLSSEAFF
TRBJ1-2 | TRBD1 | TRBV6-5 | TGTGCCAGCAGTTACCAGGACAGGGATGGCTACACCTTC | CASSYQDRDGYTF
TRBJ2-1 | - | TRBV6-5 | TGTGCCAGCAGTTACTCGTATTGGCAGGGCAATGAGCAGTTCTTC | CASSYSYWQGNEQFF
TRBJ2-7 | - | TRBV5-1 | TGCGCCAGCAGCTTGGCCCTTAATTCTCTCCTCTCCTACGAGCAGTACTTC | CASSLALNSLLSYEQYF
TRBJ2-3 | TRBD2 | TRBV5-1 | TGCGCCAGCAGCTTGGTCGGCGGGGGGGCCGGAGATACGCAGTATTTT | CASSLVGGGAGDTQYF
TRBJ2-7 | - | TRBV10-3 | TGTGCCATCAGTGAGTCAGGGGCCTCCTACGAGCAGTACTTC | CAISESGASYEQYF
TRBJ1-1 | - | TRBV20-1 | TGCAGTGCACCCTTACAGGGAGAAGCTTTCTTT | CSAPLQGEAFF
TRBJ1-3 | - | TRBV5-1 | TGCGCCAGCAGCTTGACAGTTCAGACTGGAAACACCATATATTTT | CASSLTVQTGNTIYF
TRBJ2-1 | TRBD1 | TRBV6-4 | TGTGCCAGCAGTGACTCGATCCCCGGGACAGGGCCCAATGAGCAGTTCTTC | CASSDSIPGTGPNEQFF
TRBJ1-2 | TRBD1 | TRBV7-9 | TGTGCCAGCAGCTTAGCGCCGGCAGGGGGGTATGGCTACACCTTC | CASSLAPAGGYGYTF
TRBJ2-5 | - | TRBV20-1 | TGCAGTGCTAGAGCGGGGGAGACCCAGTACTTC | CSARAGETQYF
TRBJ1-4 | - | TRBV7-8 | TGTGCCAGCAGCTCAAGGACAGTAGAAAAACTGTTTTTT | CASSSRTVEKLFF
TRBJ2-3 | TRBD2 | TRBV15 | TGTGCCACCAGCACCCTACTTAAGGGACTAGCGGGAGCAGATACGCAGTATTTT | CATSTLLKGLAGADTQYF
TRBJ2-3 | - | TRBV4-2 | TGTGCCAGCAGCGTAGGGGGAACTAGCACAGATACGCAGTATTTT | CASSVGGTSTDTQYF
TRBJ1-1 | TRBD1 | TRBV4-1 | TGCGCCAGCAGCCAAGTGATTGAAAGGGGGCTTGGTGAAGCTTTCTTT | CASSQVIERGLGEAFF
TRBJ2-7 | - | TRBV27 | TGTGCCAGCAATCTCCGGGAAGTCTACGAGCAGTACTTC | CASNLREVYEQYF
TRBJ1-2 | - | TRBV7-9 | TGTGCCATCGGCACAGGGATAGACTATGGCTACACCTTC | CAIGTGIDYGYTF
TRBJ2-1 | - | TRBV30 | TGTGCCTGGAGTGGCGGGGTCGACAATGAGCAGTTCTTC | CAWSGGVDNEQFF